Presented here are 28 T cell receptor beta chains from one specimen sequenced in a study of T cell clonality in common variable immunodeficiency. Clones were read by immunoSEQ multiplex PCR, and TCRdb kept only the in-frame ones, dropping some. The sample shows about 60,000 clones, no singletons; the ten largest hold about 1.8%. Sample: peripheral blood mononuclear cells. The receptors here all came from a person between 18 and 75 years old in good health.

A note on this clone: The read gets to within 3 residues of the CDR3 end, and the germline J gene fills in the rest. The rearrangement joins TRBV5-1 to TRBJ2-3, with 11 positions matching TRBD2. The CDR3 totals 18 residues. Germline trimming cut 0 bases from V and 2 bases from J; bases unmatched to any gene: 8. Germline V gene sequence: CDR1 SGHRS, CDR2 YFSETQ. CDR3 in amino acids: CASSLATLAGGSTDTQYF. CDR3 DNA, as far as it was read: TGCGCCAGCAGCTTGGCAACGTTAGCGGGAGGGTCCACAGATACG.

This clone was picked up many times. The sequence runs out 3 residues before the end of the CDR3; the remainder is reconstructed from the germline J gene. This chain connects TRBV5-4 to TRBJ1-2; 7 bases fit TRBD1. Germline CDR1 SGHNT, CDR2 YYREEE (reference sequence). Unmatched junction bases numbered 8, after V lost 4 bases and J lost 5 bases. The CDR3 sequence is 14 residues long. CDR3 DNA, as far as it was read: TGTGCCAGCAGCCTCCTCGGGACAGCTTATGGC. It specifies CASSLLGTAYG. The CDR3 in its entirety is CASSLLGTAYGYTF. The complete variable domain, with remaining parts taken from reference TRBV5-4 and TRBJ1-2, reads ETGVTQSPTHLIKTRGQQVTLRCSSQSGHNTVSWYQQALGQGPQFIFQYYREEENGRGNFPPRFSGLQFPNYSSELNVNALELDDSALYLCASSLLGTAYGYTFGSGTRLTVV.

This clone showed up many times. The CDR3 end lies 3 residues beyond the end of the read and is filled in from the germline J gene. The chain links TRBV12-3 or TRBV12-4 to TRBJ2-1; 8 bases map to TRBD2. Trimming cost V 5 bases and J 2 bases; bases outside gene matches: 11. The CDR3 sequence is 17 residues long. CDR3 sequence reads: CASSIRVSGGPYNEQFF. The sequenced part of the CDR3 DNA is TGTGCCAGCAGTATTCGTGTAAGCGGGGGTCCCTACAATGAG.

This clone was counted a few times. The read terminates 3 residues ahead of where the CDR3 ends, so the germline J gene completes it. This chain links TRBV6-2 or TRBV6-3 with TRBJ1-6, with D unclear. The CDR3 is 17 amino acids. Germline V CDR1 and CDR2: MNHEY, SVGEGT. V was cut by 0 bases and J by 10 bases, with 19 bases left in between. This CDR3 is CASSYSRRGPKSSPLHF. The sequenced part of the CDR3 DNA is TGTGCCAGCAGTTACTCCCGCCGAGGGCCAAAAAGCTCACCC.

This clone was detected ten times or more. The CDR3 end is not reached by the read, which stops 3 residues before it; the germline J gene fills it in. The chain has TRBV2 and TRBJ2-1; 14 bases align to TRBD2. Germline lookup yields CDR1 SNHLY and CDR2 FYNNEI. CDR3 size: 16 residues. The ends lost 6 bases at V and 9 bases at J; junction bases unmatched: 10. The CDR3 is CASRGTSGRYVGEQFF. The sequenced part of the CDR3 DNA is TGTGCCAGCAGGGGGACTAGCGGGAGATACGTGGGTGAG.

In its sample, this clone was seen many times. The read ends 3 residues early relative to the CDR3; the germline J gene fills the gap. V gene TRBV5-5 combines with J gene TRBJ2-7; the D is unclear. The V gene lost 1 base and the J gene lost 0 bases, with 8 bases spanning the gap. Germline V gene sequence: CDR1 SGHKS, CDR2 YYEKEE (reference sequence). This CDR3 comprises 14 residues. Here the CDR3 reads CASSLNQGSYEQYF. The part of the CDR3 DNA that was read is TGTGCCAGCAGCTTGAACCAAGGCTCCTACGAG.

This clone was seen many times. The CDR3 extends 3 residues past the end of the read, so its final part is completed from the germline J gene. The chain recombines TRBV19 with TRBJ2-2, with 8 positions matching TRBD2. The trim removed 6 bases at V and 2 bases at J, leaving 11 bases unmatched. This CDR3 is built from 17 residues. CDR1 is LNHDA and CDR2 is SQIVND in the germline V gene (reference sequence). The DNA read from the CDR3 is TGTGCCAGTAGCTCGATAGTTAGCGGGACAAACACCGGGGAG. It encodes CASSSIVSGTNTGE. The complete CDR3 reads CASSSIVSGTNTGELFF.

This clone was observed many times. The read gets to within 3 residues of the CDR3 end, and the germline J gene fills in the rest. The V call is TRBV29-1, the J call TRBJ2-7; TRBD2 aligns across 7 bases. The V gene's germline CDR1 is SQVTM and CDR2 ANQGSEA. Unmatched junction bases numbered 12, after V lost 4 bases and J lost 6 bases. This CDR3 spans 14 amino acids. The CDR3 DNA, read in part, is TGCAGCGTTGGGGGGGGACCGCAAGTGAGCGAG. Its translation: CSVGGGPQVSE. The whole CDR3 sequence reads CSVGGGPQVSEQYF.

In its sample, this clone was seen many times. From the germline J gene comes the end of the CDR3, since the read stops 3 residues before it. The chain combines TRBV12-3 or TRBV12-4 with TRBJ2-1; maybe TRBD1 (6 bases). V shed 6 bases and J shed 9 bases, with 12 bases lying between them. This CDR3 comprises 12 residues. The sequenced part of the CDR3 DNA is TGTGCCAGCAGCTTGAACAGGGTTGAG. Translation gives CASSLNRVE. The CDR3 in full is CASSLNRVEQFF.

The sample holds many counts of this clone. The read terminates 3 residues before the CDR3 end, so the remaining end is supplied by the germline J gene. The genes are TRBV5-6 and TRBJ1-2, with 11 positions matching TRBD1. This CDR3 region has 15 residues. V lost 1 base, J lost 6 bases, and 5 bases stayed unmatched. CDR1 and CDR2 (germline): SGHDT, YYEEEE. CDR3 region: CASSLKDRGLHGYTF. The part of the CDR3 DNA that was read is TGTGCCAGCAGCTTGAAGGACAGGGGGCTGCATGGC.

In this sample, this clone turned up many times. The read falls 3 residues short of the CDR3 end, and the missing part is taken from the germline J gene. The chain links TRBV20-1 to TRBJ1-1, with D perhaps matching TRBD1 (5 bases). Germline loops: CDR1 DFQATT, CDR2 SNEGSKA (reference sequence). V was shortened by 5 bases and J by 2 bases, with 12 bases between the two germline ends. The CDR3 sequence is 13 residues long. CDR3 bases read: TGCAGTGCTCCAGTGGGGGGAAACACTGAA. Translated: CSAPVGGNTE. The CDR3 reads in full as CSAPVGGNTEAFF.

This clone has ten or more counts. The missing CDR3 end, 3 residues past where the read stops, is filled in from the germline J gene. J is TRBJ1-1 and V is TRBV30, with D maybe TRBD1 (5 bases). The length of the CDR3 is 14 residues. V shed 5 bases and J shed 5 bases, with 18 bases lying between them. From germline, CDR1 is GTSNPN and CDR2 SVGIG (reference sequence). The CDR3 is CAWVPGRGGTEAFF. The sequenced CDR3 bases are TGTGCCTGGGTTCCTGGTCGGGGGGGGACTGAA.

Many counts were recorded for this clone. The read gets to within 3 residues of the CDR3 end, and the germline J gene fills in the rest. The V call is TRBV19, the J call TRBJ2-7; no clear D. Germline CDR1 and CDR2: LNHDA and SQIVND (reference sequence). The CDR3 loop spans 13 amino acids. Trimming cost V 3 bases and J 0 bases, with 6 bases left between them. CDR3 DNA (partial): TGTGCCAGTAGTATTGTTCACTCCTACGAG. Translated: CASSIVHSYE. The full CDR3 reads CASSIVHSYEQYF. Looking up the rest from reference TRBV19 and TRBJ2-7 gives the full variable domain: DGGITQSPKYLFRKEGQNVTLSCEQNLNHDAMYWYRQDPGQGLRLIYYSQIVNDFQKGDIAEGYSVSREKKESFPLTVTSAQKNPTAFYLCASSIVHSYEQYFGPGTRLTVT.

This clone was seen repeatedly, ten times or more. The read ends 3 residues before the CDR3 terminus; that terminus is restored from the germline J gene. The genes are TRBV19 and TRBJ1-4; the D is unclear. Germline V gene data show CDR1 as LNHDA and CDR2 as SQIVND (reference sequence). This CDR3 contains 16 residues. V was pared by 1 base and J by 3 bases, with 12 bases between. CDR3 DNA (partial): TGTGCCAGTAGTATAGTTGCGGCAGCGTCTAATGAAAAA. Its protein is CASSIVAAASNEK. Given in full, the CDR3 is CASSIVAAASNEKLFF.

This clone was picked up many times. The read ends 3 residues shy of where the CDR3 ends; the end is completed using the germline J gene. The chain has TRBV2 and TRBJ2-7; D not resolved. The CDR3 covers 12 residues. The germline V gene encodes CDR1 SNHLY and CDR2 FYNNEI. V was pared by 2 bases and J by 1 base, with 3 bases between. Partial CDR3 DNA: TGTGCCAGCAGTGAACAATCCTACGAG. Translated, it gives CASSEQSYE. The entire CDR3 sequence reads CASSEQSYEQYF.

This clone occurred many times. From the germline J gene comes the end of the CDR3, since the read stops 3 residues before it. V and J are TRBV7-9 and TRBJ1-2, with TRBD1 identical over 7 bases. Trimming cost V 5 bases and J 5 bases; bases outside gene matches: 11. The germline CDR1 and CDR2 sequences are SEHNR and FQNEAQ (reference sequence). The CDR3 runs to 15 residues. The sequenced CDR3 bases are TGTGCCAGCAGCCCACCTCGGGACAGCACTTATGGC. Translation: CASSPPRDSTYG. The CDR3, in full, reads CASSPPRDSTYGYTF.

This clone was observed at least ten times. The DNA ends 3 residues before the CDR3 does, and the rest of the CDR3 is filled in from the germline J gene. The identical CDR3 is also encoded by other nucleotide sequences in the sample. The J gene is TRBJ2-1, the V gene TRBV2; TRBD2 matches at 12 bases. There are 15 residues in the CDR3. Germline V gene data show CDR1 as SNHLY and CDR2 as FYNNEI. V lost 4 bases to trimming and J lost 3 bases; unmatched junction nucleotides: 1. The sequenced CDR3 bases are TGTGCCAGCAGTGGACTAGCGGGGGACTACAATGAG. As protein: CASSGLAGDYNE. The whole CDR3 reads CASSGLAGDYNEQFF.

This clone was observed a handful of times. The read is 3 residues too short to cover the CDR3 end, so that end is filled in from the germline J gene. The chain couples TRBV19 to TRBJ1-5; TRBD1 is a possible D gene (6 bases). Germline CDR1 is LNHDA and CDR2 is SQIVND (reference sequence). Trimming removed 6 bases at V and 4 bases at J, with 16 bases between. The CDR3 sequence is 15 residues long. The CDR3 here is CASSASGTPNQPQHF. CDR3 bases read: TGTGCCAGTAGCGCGTCCGGGACACCTAATCAGCCC.

This clone was detected many times. The CDR3 is cut off 3 residues early in the read; its end comes from the germline J gene. The chain uses TRBV5-1 and TRBJ1-2, with 9 bases identical to TRBD1. Looked up from germline, CDR1 is SGHRS and CDR2 is YFSETQ. V lost 4 bases to trimming and J lost 1 base; unmatched junction nucleotides: 8. The CDR3 covers 16 residues. Incomplete CDR3 DNA: TGCGCCAGCAGCCCGGGACAGGGAAGCGGTAACTATGGC. Amino acids: CASSPGQGSGNYG. The entire CDR3 is CASSPGQGSGNYGYTF.

The sample holds many counts of this clone. Sequencing ends 3 residues short of the CDR3 end; the germline J gene provides the rest. This chain joins TRBV10-3 and TRBJ2-1, with TRBD2 matching 8 bases. Germline-derived CDR1 and CDR2 are ENHRY and SYGVKD. Trimming cost V 6 bases and J 2 bases; bases outside gene matches: 9. There are 16 residues in the CDR3. The sequenced part of the CDR3 DNA is TGTGCCATCAGGCGAAGCGGGGGCGATACCTACAATGAG. Translation: CAIRRSGGDTYNE. The complete CDR3 sequence is CAIRRSGGDTYNEQFF.

This clone showed up many times. The CDR3 is cut off 3 residues early in the read; its end comes from the germline J gene. The chain couples TRBV10-1 to TRBJ2-7; D ambiguous. CDR3 size: 14 residues. Trimming removed 3 bases at V and 3 bases at J, with 12 bases between. Germline V gene lookup returns CDR1 WNHNN and CDR2 SYGVQD (reference sequence). CDR3 DNA (partial): TGCGCCAGCAGTGATGATGGGCAGGTCTACGAG. It encodes CASSDDGQVYE. The full CDR3 protein is CASSDDGQVYEQYF.

There are many counts of this clone. The sequenced fragment ends 3 residues before the CDR3 boundary, so the rest is inferred from the germline J gene. The chain links TRBV19 to TRBJ1-2, with TRBD1 matching over 8 bases. Germline CDR1 is LNHDA and CDR2 is SQIVND (reference sequence). Trimming at V came to 6 bases and at J to 4 bases, leaving 10 bases not matched to a gene. The CDR3 loop spans 15 amino acids. The CDR3 bases that were read are TGTGCCAGTAGCGGGACAGGCCCTCTGGCCTATGGC. This sequence encodes CASSGTGPLAYG. The whole CDR3 sequence is CASSGTGPLAYGYTF.

This clone was found many times. The CDR3 is cut off 3 residues early in the read; its end comes from the germline J gene. The chain couples TRBV20-1 to TRBJ2-1; D is unclear. Germline CDR1 and CDR2: DFQATT and SNEGSKA (reference sequence). This CDR3 is 15 amino acids long. Trimming took 0 bases from V and 8 from J, leaving 17 bases between them. CDR3 amino acids: CSARDTDNLGDEQFF. The sequenced part of the CDR3 DNA is TGCAGTGCTAGAGATACAGACAACCTTGGCGATGAG.

This clone was picked up many times. The CDR3 goes on 3 residues after the read ends, and that part is filled in from the germline J gene. The chain has TRBV14 and TRBJ2-1; no clear D gene. Germline values: CDR1 SGHDN, CDR2 FVKESK. The CDR3 is 12 amino acids. V was clipped by 5 bases and J by 4 bases, with 6 bases between them. CDR3 region: CASSERYNEQFF. The CDR3 DNA, read in part, is TGTGCCAGCAGCGAGAGGTACAATGAG. The whole variable domain, remainder taken from reference TRBV14 and TRBJ2-1, is EAGVTQFPSHSVIEKGQTVTLRCDPISGHDNLYWYRRVMGKEIKFLLHFVKESKQDESGMPNNRFLAERTGGTYSTLKVQPAELEDSGVYFCASSERYNEQFFGPGTRLTVL.

This clone appeared many times. The read terminates 3 residues ahead of where the CDR3 ends, so the germline J gene completes it. V usage is TRBV19 and J usage is TRBJ2-1; perhaps TRBD2 as D (6 bases). The CDR3 extends over 12 amino acids. Germline values: CDR1 LNHDA, CDR2 SQIVND (reference sequence). V gave up 3 bases and J gave up 8 bases, with 8 bases separating them. Partial CDR3 DNA: TGTGCCAGTAGTATGACGGGGGATGAG. This codes for CASSMTGDE. The full CDR3 protein reads CASSMTGDEQFF.

The sample holds many counts of this clone. From the germline J gene comes the end of the CDR3, since the read stops 3 residues before it. The genes are TRBV7-9 and TRBJ2-1; perhaps TRBD1 as D (6 bases). The CDR3 runs 15 residues. V lost 2 bases and J 2 bases, leaving 10 bases between the germline ends. Germline V gene sequence: CDR1 SEHNR, CDR2 FQNEAQ (reference sequence). This CDR3 reads CASSLHTGTYNEQFF. Partial CDR3 DNA: TGTGCCAGCAGCTTACACACAGGGACCTACAATGAG.

In this sample, this clone turned up many times. The read falls 3 residues short of the CDR3 end, and the missing part is taken from the germline J gene. This chain links TRBV19 with TRBJ2-2; D is possibly TRBD2 (5 bases). The CDR3 consists of 16 residues. Trimming removed 5 bases from V and 3 bases from J, with 16 bases in between. CDR1 LNHDA and CDR2 SQIVND come from the germline V gene (reference sequence). CDR3: CASSPRTGSDTGELFF. The part of the CDR3 DNA that was read is TGTGCCAGTAGTCCCCGCACGGGGTCGGACACCGGGGAG.

In this sample, this clone turned up many times. With the read ending 3 residues before the CDR3 end, the germline J gene is used to fill in that end. The chain links TRBV20-1 to TRBJ2-6; a weak D match, TRBD2 (5 bases). There are 15 residues in the CDR3. Trimming removed 6 bases at V and 4 bases at J, with 16 bases between. Germline V gene sequence: CDR1 DFQATT, CDR2 SNEGSKA (reference sequence). The CDR3 reads CSAPLPAAGANVLTF. The sequenced CDR3 bases are TGCAGTGCCCCTTTACCAGCGGCCGGGGCCAACGTC.